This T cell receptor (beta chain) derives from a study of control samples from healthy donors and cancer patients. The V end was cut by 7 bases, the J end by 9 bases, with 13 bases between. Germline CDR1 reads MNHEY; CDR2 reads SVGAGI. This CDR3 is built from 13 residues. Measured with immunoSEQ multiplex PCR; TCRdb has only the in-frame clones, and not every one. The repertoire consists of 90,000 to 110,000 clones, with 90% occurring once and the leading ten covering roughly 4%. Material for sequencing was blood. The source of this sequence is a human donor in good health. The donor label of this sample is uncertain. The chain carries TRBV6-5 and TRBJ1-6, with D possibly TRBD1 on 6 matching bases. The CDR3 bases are TGTGCCAGCAAGGCAGGGGCGCGTTCACCCCTCCACTTT. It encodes CASKAGARSPLHF.